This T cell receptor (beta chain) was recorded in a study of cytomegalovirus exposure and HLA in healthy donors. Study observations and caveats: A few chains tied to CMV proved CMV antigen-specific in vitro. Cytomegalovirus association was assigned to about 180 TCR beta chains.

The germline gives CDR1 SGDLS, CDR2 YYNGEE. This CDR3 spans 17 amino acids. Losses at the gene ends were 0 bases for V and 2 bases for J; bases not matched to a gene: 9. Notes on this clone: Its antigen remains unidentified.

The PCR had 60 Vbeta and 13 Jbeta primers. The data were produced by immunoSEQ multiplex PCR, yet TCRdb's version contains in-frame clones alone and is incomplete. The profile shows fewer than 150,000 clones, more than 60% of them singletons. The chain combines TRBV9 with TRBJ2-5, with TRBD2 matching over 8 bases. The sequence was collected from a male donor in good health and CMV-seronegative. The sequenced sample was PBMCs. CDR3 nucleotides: TGTGCCAGCAGCGTAGATCCCTCCGGGGGGGTTCAAGAGACCCAGTACTTC. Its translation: CASSVDPSGGVQETQYF.